This T cell receptor (beta chain) was identified in a study of cytomegalovirus exposure and HLA in healthy donors. General study findings and limits: It was reported in a later analysis that an Asian-associated ancestry cluster showed fewer N-insertions than the approximately 670-donor mean. Differences between HLA loci emerged in a later analysis of TCR association rates, with DRB1 most and HLA-C fewest. Presence/absence analyses rested on an assumption that sequencing depth was roughly uniform across donors. Most TCR sequences were rare, but some public TCRs occurred in many donors.

The PCR had 60 Vbeta and 13 Jbeta primers. Produced via immunoSEQ multiplex PCR; TCRdb's table is partial and in-frame only. Seen here are 120,000 to 150,000 clones, around 85% observed once, and the top ten hold 1.2%. This clone was observed a handful of times. Antigen: not known. Germline assignment: CDR1 MGHRA and CDR2 YSYEKL. The trim removed 3 bases at V and 7 bases at J, leaving 5 bases unmatched. The length of the CDR3 is 14 residues. This sequence originates from a female donor in good health and CMV-seronegative. What was sequenced was PBMCs. V usage is TRBV4-1 and J usage is TRBJ2-2; 7 bases are a match to TRBD2. The CDR3, as DNA: TGCGCCAGCAGCCATGGACTAGAGGGCGGGGAGCTGTTTTTT. Residues: CASSHGLEGGELFF.